The present entry profiles one T cell receptor beta chain with its context. Germline CDR1 and CDR2: MGHRA and YSYEKL. The ends were cut back, 4 bases at V and 4 bases at J, with 19 bases in the middle. The CDR3 is made up of 16 amino acids. Original processing methods: Amplification of reference gene primers provided the estimated nucleated cell counts. Assay used: immunoSEQ multiplex PCR; TCRdb lists only in-frame clones, some missing. The DNA was the basis for D and trimming; V, J and clone size are from that table. The data show about 60,000 clones, with just over 85% seen just once and approximately 4.3% held by the top ten. This entry belongs to a study of blood T cell repertoires in COVID-19. Study details: Sites across the United States, Italy and Spain contributed samples from acute and convalescent COVID-19. Sample material is recorded as cDNA or gDNA derived from T cells, B-cell-depleted T cells, or PBMCs.

Sequenced sample: peripheral blood. This chain connects TRBV4-1 to TRBJ1-2; TRBD1 is a possible D gene (6 bases). This receptor was obtained from a man aged 60-69 years with acute or convalescent COVID-19. The DNA of the CDR3 is TGCGCCAGCAGCCCGGCGGGGGCAGGGGTTCTCTATGGCTACACCTTC. Translating gives CASSPAGAGVLYGYTF.